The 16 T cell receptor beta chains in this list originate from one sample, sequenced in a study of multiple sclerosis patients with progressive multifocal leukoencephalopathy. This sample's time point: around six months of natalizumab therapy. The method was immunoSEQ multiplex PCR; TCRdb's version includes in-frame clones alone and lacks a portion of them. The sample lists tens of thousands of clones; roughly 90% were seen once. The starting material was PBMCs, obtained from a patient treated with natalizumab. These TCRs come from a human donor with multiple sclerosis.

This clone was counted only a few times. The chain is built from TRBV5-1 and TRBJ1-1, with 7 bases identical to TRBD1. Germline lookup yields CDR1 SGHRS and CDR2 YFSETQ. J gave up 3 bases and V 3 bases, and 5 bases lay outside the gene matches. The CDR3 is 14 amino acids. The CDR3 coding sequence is TGCGCCAGCAGCTGGGCTGGGACAGACACTGAAGCTTTCTTT. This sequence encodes CASSWAGTDTEAFF.

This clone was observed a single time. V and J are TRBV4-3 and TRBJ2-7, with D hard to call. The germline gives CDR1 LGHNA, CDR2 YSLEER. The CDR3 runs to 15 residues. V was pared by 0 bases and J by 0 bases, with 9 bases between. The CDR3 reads CASSQDGSHSYEQYF. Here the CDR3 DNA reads TGCGCCAGCAGCCAAGATGGGTCGCACTCCTACGAGCAGTACTTC.

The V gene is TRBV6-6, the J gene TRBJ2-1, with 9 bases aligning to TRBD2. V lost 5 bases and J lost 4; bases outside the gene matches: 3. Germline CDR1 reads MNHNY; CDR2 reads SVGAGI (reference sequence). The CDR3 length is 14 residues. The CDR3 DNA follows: TGTGCCAGCAGTACCCTAGCGGGGTACAATGAGCAGTTCTTC. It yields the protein CASSTLAGYNEQFF.

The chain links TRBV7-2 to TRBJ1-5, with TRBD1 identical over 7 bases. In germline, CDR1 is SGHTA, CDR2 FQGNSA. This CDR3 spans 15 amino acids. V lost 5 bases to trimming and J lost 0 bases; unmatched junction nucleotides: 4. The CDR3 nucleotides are TGTGCCAGCAGCCCAGGACAGGCTAGCAATCAGCCCCAGCATTTT. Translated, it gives CASSPGQASNQPQHF.

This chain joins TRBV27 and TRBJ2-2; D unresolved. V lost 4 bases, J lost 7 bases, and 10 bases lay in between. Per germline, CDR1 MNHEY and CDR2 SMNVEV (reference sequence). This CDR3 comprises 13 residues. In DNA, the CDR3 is TGTGCCAGCAGTTGGATGGGAAGCGGGGAGCTGTTTTTT. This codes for CASSWMGSGELFF.

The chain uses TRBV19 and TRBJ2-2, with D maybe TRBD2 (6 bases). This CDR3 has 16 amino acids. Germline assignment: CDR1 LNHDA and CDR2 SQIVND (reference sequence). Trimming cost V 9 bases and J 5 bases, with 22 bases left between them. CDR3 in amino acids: CASNRAAGPGTGELFF. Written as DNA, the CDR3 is TGTGCCAGCAACCGGGCTGCGGGACCAGGGACCGGGGAGCTGTTTTTT.

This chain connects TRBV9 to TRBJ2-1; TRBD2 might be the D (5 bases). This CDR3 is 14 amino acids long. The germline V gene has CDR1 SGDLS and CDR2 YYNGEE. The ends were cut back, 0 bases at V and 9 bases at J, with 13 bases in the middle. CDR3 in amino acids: CASSVGGGGGEQFF. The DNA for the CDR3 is TGTGCCAGCAGCGTAGGAGGAGGCGGAGGTGAGCAGTTCTTC.

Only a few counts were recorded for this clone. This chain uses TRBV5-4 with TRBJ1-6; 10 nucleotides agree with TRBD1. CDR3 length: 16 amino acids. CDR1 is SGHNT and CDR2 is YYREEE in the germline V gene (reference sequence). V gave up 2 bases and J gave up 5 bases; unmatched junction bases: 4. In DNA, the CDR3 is TGTGCCAGCAGCTTCCGGGACAGGGGTAATAATTCACCCCTCCACTTT. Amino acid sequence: CASSFRDRGNNSPLHF.

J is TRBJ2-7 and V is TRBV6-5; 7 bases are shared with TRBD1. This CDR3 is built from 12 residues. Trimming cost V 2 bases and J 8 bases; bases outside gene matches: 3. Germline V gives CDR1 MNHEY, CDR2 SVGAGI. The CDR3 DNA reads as TGTGCCAGCAGTTACGACAGGGATAAGCAGTACTTC. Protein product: CASSYDRDKQYF.

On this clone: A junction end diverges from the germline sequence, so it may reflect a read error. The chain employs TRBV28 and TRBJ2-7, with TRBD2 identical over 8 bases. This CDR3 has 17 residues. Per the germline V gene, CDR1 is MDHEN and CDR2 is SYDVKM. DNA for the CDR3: TGTGCCAGCACGAAAGGGGCGGGAGGCCCTTCTCTCTACGCGCAGTACTTC. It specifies CASTKGAGGPSLYAQYF.

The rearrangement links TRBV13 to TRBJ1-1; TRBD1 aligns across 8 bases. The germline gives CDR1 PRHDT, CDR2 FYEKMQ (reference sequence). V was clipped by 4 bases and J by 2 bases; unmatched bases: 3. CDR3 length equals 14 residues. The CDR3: CASSSGQGNTEAFF. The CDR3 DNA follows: TGTGCCAGCAGCTCCGGACAGGGCAACACTGAAGCTTTCTTT. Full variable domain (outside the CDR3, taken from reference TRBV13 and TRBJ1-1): AAGVIQSPRHLIKEKRETATLKCYPIPRHDTVYWYQQGPGQDPQFLISFYEKMQSDKGSIPDRFSAQQFSDYHSELNMSSLELGDSALYFCASSSGQGNTEAFFGQGTRLTVV.

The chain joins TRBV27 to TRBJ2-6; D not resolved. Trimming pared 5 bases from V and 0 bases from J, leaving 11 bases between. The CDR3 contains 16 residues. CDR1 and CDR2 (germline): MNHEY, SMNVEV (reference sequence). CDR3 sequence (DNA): TGTGCCAGCAGTCCAAGGGTGGGCTCTGGGGCCAACGTCCTGACTTTC. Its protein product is CASSPRVGSGANVLTF.

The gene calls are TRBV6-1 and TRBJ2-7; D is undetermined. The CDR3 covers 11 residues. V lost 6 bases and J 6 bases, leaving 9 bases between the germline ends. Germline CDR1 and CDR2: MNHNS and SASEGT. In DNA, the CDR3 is TGTGCCAGCAGGGGTAGGGTCGAGCAGTACTTC. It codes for CASRGRVEQYF.

The CDR3 spells CASSPSIGGFADTQYF. DNA for the CDR3: TGTGCCAGCAGCCCTTCCATTGGAGGTTTCGCAGATACGCAGTATTTT. V is TRBV9 and J is TRBJ2-3; D might be TRBD2 (5 bases). Trimming pared 4 bases from V and 4 bases from J, leaving 19 bases between. CDR3 length: 16 amino acids. Germline-derived CDR1 and CDR2 are SGDLS and YYNGEE.

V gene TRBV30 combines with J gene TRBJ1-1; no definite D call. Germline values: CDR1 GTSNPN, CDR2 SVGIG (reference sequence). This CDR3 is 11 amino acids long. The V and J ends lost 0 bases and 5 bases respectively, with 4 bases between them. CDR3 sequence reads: CAWSVITEAFF. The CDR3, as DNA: TGTGCCTGGAGTGTAATAACTGAAGCTTTCTTT.

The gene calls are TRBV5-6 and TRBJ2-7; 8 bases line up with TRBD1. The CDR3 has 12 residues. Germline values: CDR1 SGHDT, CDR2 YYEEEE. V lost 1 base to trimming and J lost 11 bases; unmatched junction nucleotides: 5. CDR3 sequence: CASSLSQGAEYF. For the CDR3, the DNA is TGTGCCAGCAGCTTGTCTCAGGGGGCGGAGTACTTC.